Described below is a single TCR beta chain sequence and its context. The sample originates from a study of blood T cell repertoires in COVID-19. Profiled with immunoSEQ multiplex PCR; TCRdb holds only in-frame clones, not every one. The sample contains approximately 70,000 clones, more than 75% of which appear only once. J was trimmed by 7 bases and V by 3 bases; bases with no gene match: 7. CDR3 length: 14 amino acids. Germline values: CDR1 SGHNT, CDR2 YYREEE (reference sequence). Sequenced input: peripheral blood. This chain links TRBV5-4 with TRBJ1-1; 9 nucleotides align to TRBD1. The TCR originated in a middle-aged man with active COVID-19. The CDR3 nucleotides read TGTGCCAGCAGCTGGGGGGGGACAGGGATTGAAGCTTTCTTT. Amino acids: CASSWGGTGIEAFF.